These 25 T cell receptor beta chains were all obtained from the same sample, sequenced in a study of blood T cell repertoires in COVID-19. The data were produced by immunoSEQ multiplex PCR, yet TCRdb's version contains in-frame clones alone and is incomplete. The data contain around 63,000 clones, roughly 90% of them singletons. The sequenced sample consisted of peripheral blood. All receptors derive from a woman aged 60-70 years with acute or convalescent COVID-19.

As to this clone: Other DNA sequences of this sample code for an identical CDR3. The chain couples TRBV5-1 to TRBJ1-2; the D is unclear. The CDR3 runs 14 residues. The germline CDR1 and CDR2 sequences are SGHRS and YFSETQ. Trimming removed 1 base at V and 2 bases at J, with 9 bases between. The CDR3 coding sequence is TGCGCCAGCAGCTTGTCCGGAGGAAACTATGGCTACACCTTC. Encoded protein: CASSLSGGNYGYTF.

The chain employs TRBV7-6 and TRBJ1-4; 8 bases line up with TRBD1. Germline CDR1 reads SGHVS; CDR2 reads FNYEAQ. V lost 5 bases and J lost 7; bases outside the gene matches: 6. The CDR3 is 14 amino acids. The CDR3 region is CASSIGQGSEKLFF. The CDR3, as DNA: TGTGCCAGCAGCATAGGACAGGGAAGTGAAAAACTGTTTTTT.

The chain employs TRBV7-2 and TRBJ1-2; D call uncertain. Germline lookup yields CDR1 SGHTA and CDR2 FQGNSA. This CDR3 spans 15 amino acids. V shed 3 bases and J shed 2 bases, with 13 bases lying between them. CDR3 sequence reads: CASSLDRRVNYGYTF. In DNA, the CDR3 is TGTGCCAGCAGCTTGGATCGTCGGGTAAACTATGGCTACACCTTC. Together with reference TRBV7-2 and TRBJ1-2, the CDR3 gives the full variable domain: GAGVSQSPSNKVTEKGKDVELRCDPISGHTALYWYRQSLGQGLEFLIYFQGNSAPDKSGLPSDRFSAERTGGSVSTLTIQRTQQEDSAVYLCASSLDRRVNYGYTFGSGTRLTVV.

The chain links TRBV30 to TRBJ1-5; D uncertain. CDR1 is GTSNPN, CDR2 SVGIG, per germline (reference sequence). V was trimmed by 4 bases and J by 5 bases, leaving 15 bases between them. CDR3 size: 14 residues. CDR3 coding DNA: TGTGCCTGGAAATGGGAGCGGGATTATCAGCCCCAGCATTTT. Translating it yields CAWKWERDYQPQHF.

The rearrangement joins TRBV30 to TRBJ1-5, with D possibly matching TRBD1 (6 bases). The CDR3 runs to 13 residues. CDR1 is GTSNPN and CDR2 is SVGIG in the germline V gene (reference sequence). Deletions cut 3 bases from V and 5 bases from J, with 11 bases between. The CDR3 coding sequence is TGTGCCTGGAGCGGGGGGGCGGATCAGCCCCAGCATTTT. It specifies CAWSGGADQPQHF.

This sequence joins TRBV25-1 and TRBJ2-3; D perhaps matches TRBD2 (6 bases). Germline CDR1 and CDR2: MGHDK and SYGVNS. Trimming removed 8 bases from V and 3 bases from J, with 9 bases in between. The CDR3 is 12 amino acids. CDR3 in DNA: TGTGCCAGCGGTGGAGGGACAGATACGCAGTATTTT. Protein sequence: CASGGGTDTQYF.

V usage is TRBV7-9 and J usage is TRBJ2-3, with 9 bases identical to TRBD1. The CDR3 is 17 residues long. CDR1 and CDR2 from the germline V gene are SEHNR and FQNEAQ (reference sequence). J gave up 5 bases and V 1 base, and 10 bases lay outside the gene matches. CDR3 in amino acids: CASSLVTGTGYEDTQYF. CDR3 DNA sequence: TGTGCCAGCAGCTTAGTCACCGGGACAGGGTATGAAGATACGCAGTATTTT.

The rearrangement joins TRBV3-1 (or the pseudogene TRBV3-2) to TRBJ2-1, with D possibly matching TRBD2 (6 bases). Trimming took 1 base from V and 2 from J, leaving 12 bases between them. CDR3 size: 16 residues. Looked up from germline, CDR1 is LGHDT and CDR2 is YNNKEL (reference sequence). CDR3 coding DNA: TGTGCCAGCAGCCAAGTCTCTAGCGCGCCCTACAATGAGCAGTTCTTC. It yields the protein CASSQVSSAPYNEQFF.

The chain links TRBV7-8 to TRBJ2-7, with 8 bases identical to TRBD1. Per germline, CDR1 SGHVS and CDR2 FQNEAQ. The CDR3 loop spans 17 amino acids. V was clipped by 4 bases and J by 2 bases; unmatched bases: 13. The CDR3 here is CASSSGQVNVFPYEQYV. In nucleotides, the CDR3 is TGTGCCAGCAGCTCGGGACAGGTCAACGTTTTCCCCTACGAGCAGTACGTC.

V gene TRBV6-5 combines with J gene TRBJ1-5, with D possibly matching TRBD1 (5 bases). CDR1 and CDR2 (germline): MNHEY, SVGAGI. The CDR3 extends over 13 amino acids. V gave up 7 bases and J gave up 9 bases, with 16 bases separating them. CDR3: CASTSSGGWPQHF. The CDR3 nucleotides read TGTGCCAGCACGTCAAGCGGGGGGTGGCCCCAGCATTTT.

The chain joins TRBV30 to TRBJ2-6, with 7 positions matching TRBD2. Per the germline V gene, CDR1 is GTSNPN and CDR2 is SVGIG (reference sequence). The CDR3 is 17 amino acids. J gave up 0 bases and V 4 bases, and 9 bases lay outside the gene matches. CDR3 nucleotides: TGTGCCTGGAAACGGGGGGTTTCCTCCTCTGGGGCCAACGTCCTGACTTTC. Translated: CAWKRGVSSSGANVLTF.

The chain uses TRBV6-5 and TRBJ2-5, with D tentatively TRBD2 (6 bases). Germline V gene data show CDR1 as MNHEY and CDR2 as SVGAGI. Between the trimmed V and J ends, which lost 8 bases and 4 bases, there was a span of 14 bases. The CDR3 is made up of 13 amino acids. CDR3 sequence (DNA): TGTGCCAGCGAGGAGGGCGGGTCAGAGACCCAGTACTTC. Protein: CASEEGGSETQYF.

The V call is TRBV5-5, the J call TRBJ1-5, with D possibly TRBD1 on 6 matching bases. The CDR3 is 19 residues long. The germline V gene has CDR1 SGHKS and CDR2 YYEKEE (reference sequence). V was cut by 4 bases and J by 5 bases, with 28 bases left in between. In DNA form, the CDR3 reads TGTGCCAGCAGCCCGTTTCTACAGGGTGGGGAAAATATCTATCAGCCCCAGCATTTT. This gives the protein CASSPFLQGGENIYQPQHF.

This clone was recorded once. The CDR3 sequence is CAISEDSRRSEAFF. The DNA for the CDR3 is TGTGCCATCAGCGAGGACTCTAGACGGTCCGAAGCTTTCTTT. This rearrangement joins TRBV10-3 to TRBJ1-1; D gene uncertain. CDR1 and CDR2 (germline): ENHRY, SYGVKD. Deletions cut 6 bases from V and 8 bases from J, with 19 bases between. This CDR3 spans 14 amino acids.

The chain couples TRBV2 to TRBJ1-1, with 8 bases lining up with TRBD1. The CDR3 covers 12 residues. Germline CDR1 reads SNHLY; CDR2 reads FYNNEI. V was pared by 8 bases and J by 7 bases, with 6 bases of the junction left unmatched. CDR3 bases: TGTGCCAGCCAACAGGGGGAAGGTGAAGCTTTCTTT. It encodes CASQQGEGEAFF.

The chain joins TRBV19 to TRBJ1-2; 7 bases are shared with TRBD1. The germline V gene has CDR1 LNHDA and CDR2 SQIVND (reference sequence). The CDR3 sequence is 15 residues long. V lost 7 bases, J lost 0 bases, and 8 bases stayed unmatched. The CDR3 protein is CASTPTGTTNYGYTF. DNA of the CDR3: TGTGCCAGTACCCCGACAGGGACGACTAACTATGGCTACACCTTC.

This clone is a singleton in its sample. This sequence joins TRBV10-1 and TRBJ1-5; the D gene is possibly TRBD1 (5 bases). The CDR3 is 13 amino acids. Trimming pared 4 bases from V and 7 bases from J, leaving 11 bases between. CDR1 and CDR2 from the germline V gene are WNHNN and SYGVQD (reference sequence). The chain's CDR3 is CASSGGPRQPQHF. Written as DNA, the CDR3 is TGCGCCAGCAGTGGGGGCCCTAGGCAGCCCCAGCATTTT.

The V gene is TRBV7-2, the J gene TRBJ1-3, with 9 nucleotides matching TRBD1. The V and J ends lost 1 base and 3 bases, in that order; junction bases with no gene match: 7. The CDR3 contains 17 residues. The germline CDR1 and CDR2 sequences are SGHTA and FQGNSA. The DNA of the CDR3 is TGTGCCAGCAGCTTAGTGTCACAGGGGGCTTATGGAAACACCATATATTTT. Amino acids: CASSLVSQGAYGNTIYF.

The chain combines TRBV4-2 with TRBJ1-1; TRBD1 might be the D (5 bases). The germline V and J ends were trimmed by 4 bases and 1 base, with 13 bases remaining between them. This CDR3 comprises 15 residues. The V gene's germline CDR1 is LGHNA and CDR2 YNFKEQ. The DNA for the CDR3 is TGTGCCAGCAGCCTAACCGGGCAGGGGAACACTGAAGCTTTCTTT. Its translation: CASSLTGQGNTEAFF.

This chain joins TRBV5-3 and TRBJ2-1; 7 nucleotides agree with TRBD2. TRBV5-3 is an open reading frame whose function is uncertain. The V segment lost 0 bases and the J segment 0 bases; nucleotides outside the gene matches: 15. This CDR3 is 20 amino acids long. CDR3 in DNA: TGTGCCAGAAGCTTGGTGGGTAGCGGGCCGTGCCCCATCTCCTACAATGAGCAGTTCTTC. It is translated as CARSLVGSGPCPISYNEQFF.

The genes are TRBV18 and TRBJ1-2; D remains ambiguous. Per the germline V gene, CDR1 is KGHSH and CDR2 is LQKENI. This CDR3 comprises 15 residues. Trimming pared 6 bases from V and 0 bases from J, leaving 14 bases between. In nucleotides, the CDR3 is TGTGCCAGCTCCGGGGTTGGCGGCTCTAACTATGGCTACACCTTC. Its protein product is CASSGVGGSNYGYTF.

The chain uses TRBV27 and TRBJ1-2; the D gene is possibly TRBD1 (5 bases). The CDR3 sequence is 16 residues long. Germline V gene sequence: CDR1 MNHEY, CDR2 SMNVEV (reference sequence). V dropped 3 bases and J dropped 0 bases, with 14 bases sitting between them. Here the CDR3 DNA reads TGTGCCAGCAGTTTGGTCCAGGGCAAGACTAACTATGGCTACACCTTC. It specifies CASSLVQGKTNYGYTF.

The chain links TRBV7-2 to TRBJ2-7; TRBD2 might be the D (5 bases). This CDR3 has 15 residues. CDR1 and CDR2 from the germline V gene are SGHTA and FQGNSA. V dropped 1 base and J dropped 0 bases, with 10 bases sitting between them. Written as DNA, the CDR3 is TGTGCCAGCAGCTTAGTTTCGGGGAGCTCCTACGAGCAGTACGTC. Translation: CASSLVSGSSYEQYV.

The chain couples TRBV7-6 to TRBJ2-3; 9 bases align to TRBD2. This CDR3 is 17 amino acids long. Losses at the gene ends were 4 bases for V and 4 bases for J; bases not matched to a gene: 12. Germline lookup yields CDR1 SGHVS and CDR2 FNYEAQ. Here the CDR3 reads CASSSAGGSPASDTQYF. In DNA, the CDR3 is TGTGCCAGCAGCTCTGCGGGAGGGTCTCCCGCCTCAGATACGCAGTATTTT.

This clone was counted between two and nine times. The chain combines TRBV19 with TRBJ1-2; 7 nucleotides agree with TRBD1. The CDR3 extends over 14 amino acids. The ends lost 5 bases at V and 4 bases at J; junction bases unmatched: 7. Germline CDR1 is LNHDA and CDR2 is SQIVND (reference sequence). The CDR3 DNA is TGTGCCAGTAGTTACGGACAGGCCAGCTATGGCTACACCTTC. Protein: CASSYGQASYGYTF.